The rows below give T cell receptor beta chains drawn from one sample of a study of blood T cell repertoires in COVID-19. Assay used: immunoSEQ multiplex PCR; TCRdb lists only in-frame clones, some missing. The sample holds a few hundred thousand clones, roughly nine tenths seen once. The sample taken for sequencing was peripheral blood. Every receptor here comes from a man aged 18 to 35 with active or convalescent COVID-19. The CDR3 runs from the conserved cysteine through the conserved F or W. A D gene is named only where the DNA matches it firmly. For some rows the clone size is stated as once, few or many, or as a class when expanded; others skip it.

TRBV5-1	-	-	TRBJ2-3	CASSLSRSTDTQYF	TGCGCCAGCAGCTTGAGCCGCAGCACAGATACGCAGTATTTT
TRBV19	-	-	TRBJ1-2	CASSSPDFYGYTF	TGTGCCAGTAGTAGTCCAGACTTCTATGGCTACACCTTC
TRBV27	-	TRBD1	TRBJ1-1	CASTPGQGATEAFF	TGTGCCAGCACCCCCGGTCAGGGGGCTACTGAAGCTTTCTTT
TRBV3-1/TRBV3-2	once	-	TRBJ2-2	CASRAMNTGELFF	TGTGCCAGCAGGGCAATGAACACCGGGGAGCTGTTTTTT
TRBV10-3	-	TRBD2	TRBJ2-7	CAITAGTSGYEQYF	TGTGCCATCACGGCCGGGACTAGCGGATACGAGCAGTACTTC
TRBV5-1	-	TRBD2	TRBJ2-7	CASSPYSGSSYEQYF	TGCGCCAGCAGCCCATATAGCGGGAGCTCCTACGAGCAGTACTTC
TRBV27	-	TRBD1	TRBJ1-5	CASSSGTGGSNQPQHF	TGTGCCAGCAGCTCAGGGACAGGGGGAAGCAATCAGCCCCAGCATTTT
TRBV5-1	-	TRBD2	TRBJ2-5	CASRLAGYQETQYF	TGCGCCAGCAGACTAGCGGGATACCAAGAGACCCAGTACTTC
TRBV13	-	TRBD2	TRBJ2-2	CASSKLAGVTGELFF	TGTGCCAGCAGTAAACTAGCGGGAGTTACCGGGGAGCTGTTTTTT
TRBV7-9	-	TRBD1	TRBJ1-2	CASSHRDRDGYTF	TGTGCCAGCTCACACCGGGACAGGGATGGCTACACCTTC
TRBV18	few	-	TRBJ1-3	CASSTTKDISGNTIYF	TGTGCCAGCTCTACGACGAAGGACATCTCTGGAAACACCATATATTTT
TRBV12-3/TRBV12-4	-	-	TRBJ2-7	CASSFRGAYEQYF	TGTGCCAGCAGTTTTCGGGGAGCCTACGAGCAGTACTTC
TRBV7-2	-	-	TRBJ1-1	CASSLYRNTEAFF	TGTGCCAGCAGCCTCTACAGGAACACTGAAGCTTTCTTT
TRBV24-1	-	TRBD2	TRBJ2-3	CATSGPGGGSTDTQYF	TGTGCCACCAGTGGCCCCGGCGGGGGGAGCACAGATACGCAGTATTTT
TRBV5-1	-	-	TRBJ2-2	CASSLAVGAVSPGELFF	TGCGCCAGCAGCTTGGCCGTGGGGGCGGTCTCCCCCGGGGAGCTGTTTTTT
TRBV5-1	many	TRBD1	TRBJ1-6	CASRRPGTGDNSPLHF	TGCGCCAGCAGGCGTCCCGGGACAGGTGATAATTCACCCCTCCACTTT
TRBV5-4	-	TRBD2	TRBJ2-5	CASRLAGAVLETQYF	TGTGCCAGCAGATTAGCGGGAGCGGTTTTGGAGACCCAGTACTTC
TRBV11-2	-	TRBD1	TRBJ1-4	CASSRGLGQELFF	TGTGCCTCTAGCAGGGGGCTGGGTCAGGAACTGTTTTTT
TRBV29-1	-	-	TRBJ2-7	CSAAGQGPAIYEQYF	TGCAGCGCCGCTGGGCAGGGTCCTGCCATCTACGAGCAGTACTTC
TRBV19	once	-	TRBJ2-7	CASKDSYEQYF	TGTGCCAGTAAGGACAGCTACGAGCAGTACTTC
TRBV18	-	-	TRBJ2-7	CASSPYGSQHEQYF	TGTGCCAGCTCACCTTACGGGAGTCAACACGAGCAGTACTTC